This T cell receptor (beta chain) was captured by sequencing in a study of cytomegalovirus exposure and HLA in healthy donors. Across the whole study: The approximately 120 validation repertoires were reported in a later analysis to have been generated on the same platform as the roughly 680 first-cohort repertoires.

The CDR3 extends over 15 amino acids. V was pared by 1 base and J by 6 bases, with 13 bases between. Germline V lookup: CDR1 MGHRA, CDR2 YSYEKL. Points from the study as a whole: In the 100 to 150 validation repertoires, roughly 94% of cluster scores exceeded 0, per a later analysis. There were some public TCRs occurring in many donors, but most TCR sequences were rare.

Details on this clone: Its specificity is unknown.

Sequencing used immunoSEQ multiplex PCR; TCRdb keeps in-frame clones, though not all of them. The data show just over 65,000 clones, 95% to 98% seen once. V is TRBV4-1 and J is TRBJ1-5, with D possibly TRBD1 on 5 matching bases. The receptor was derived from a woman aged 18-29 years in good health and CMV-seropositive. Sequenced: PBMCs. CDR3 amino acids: CASSQVGRAAQPQHF. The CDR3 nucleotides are TGCGCCAGCAGCCAAGTCGGCAGGGCGGCTCAGCCCCAGCATTTT.